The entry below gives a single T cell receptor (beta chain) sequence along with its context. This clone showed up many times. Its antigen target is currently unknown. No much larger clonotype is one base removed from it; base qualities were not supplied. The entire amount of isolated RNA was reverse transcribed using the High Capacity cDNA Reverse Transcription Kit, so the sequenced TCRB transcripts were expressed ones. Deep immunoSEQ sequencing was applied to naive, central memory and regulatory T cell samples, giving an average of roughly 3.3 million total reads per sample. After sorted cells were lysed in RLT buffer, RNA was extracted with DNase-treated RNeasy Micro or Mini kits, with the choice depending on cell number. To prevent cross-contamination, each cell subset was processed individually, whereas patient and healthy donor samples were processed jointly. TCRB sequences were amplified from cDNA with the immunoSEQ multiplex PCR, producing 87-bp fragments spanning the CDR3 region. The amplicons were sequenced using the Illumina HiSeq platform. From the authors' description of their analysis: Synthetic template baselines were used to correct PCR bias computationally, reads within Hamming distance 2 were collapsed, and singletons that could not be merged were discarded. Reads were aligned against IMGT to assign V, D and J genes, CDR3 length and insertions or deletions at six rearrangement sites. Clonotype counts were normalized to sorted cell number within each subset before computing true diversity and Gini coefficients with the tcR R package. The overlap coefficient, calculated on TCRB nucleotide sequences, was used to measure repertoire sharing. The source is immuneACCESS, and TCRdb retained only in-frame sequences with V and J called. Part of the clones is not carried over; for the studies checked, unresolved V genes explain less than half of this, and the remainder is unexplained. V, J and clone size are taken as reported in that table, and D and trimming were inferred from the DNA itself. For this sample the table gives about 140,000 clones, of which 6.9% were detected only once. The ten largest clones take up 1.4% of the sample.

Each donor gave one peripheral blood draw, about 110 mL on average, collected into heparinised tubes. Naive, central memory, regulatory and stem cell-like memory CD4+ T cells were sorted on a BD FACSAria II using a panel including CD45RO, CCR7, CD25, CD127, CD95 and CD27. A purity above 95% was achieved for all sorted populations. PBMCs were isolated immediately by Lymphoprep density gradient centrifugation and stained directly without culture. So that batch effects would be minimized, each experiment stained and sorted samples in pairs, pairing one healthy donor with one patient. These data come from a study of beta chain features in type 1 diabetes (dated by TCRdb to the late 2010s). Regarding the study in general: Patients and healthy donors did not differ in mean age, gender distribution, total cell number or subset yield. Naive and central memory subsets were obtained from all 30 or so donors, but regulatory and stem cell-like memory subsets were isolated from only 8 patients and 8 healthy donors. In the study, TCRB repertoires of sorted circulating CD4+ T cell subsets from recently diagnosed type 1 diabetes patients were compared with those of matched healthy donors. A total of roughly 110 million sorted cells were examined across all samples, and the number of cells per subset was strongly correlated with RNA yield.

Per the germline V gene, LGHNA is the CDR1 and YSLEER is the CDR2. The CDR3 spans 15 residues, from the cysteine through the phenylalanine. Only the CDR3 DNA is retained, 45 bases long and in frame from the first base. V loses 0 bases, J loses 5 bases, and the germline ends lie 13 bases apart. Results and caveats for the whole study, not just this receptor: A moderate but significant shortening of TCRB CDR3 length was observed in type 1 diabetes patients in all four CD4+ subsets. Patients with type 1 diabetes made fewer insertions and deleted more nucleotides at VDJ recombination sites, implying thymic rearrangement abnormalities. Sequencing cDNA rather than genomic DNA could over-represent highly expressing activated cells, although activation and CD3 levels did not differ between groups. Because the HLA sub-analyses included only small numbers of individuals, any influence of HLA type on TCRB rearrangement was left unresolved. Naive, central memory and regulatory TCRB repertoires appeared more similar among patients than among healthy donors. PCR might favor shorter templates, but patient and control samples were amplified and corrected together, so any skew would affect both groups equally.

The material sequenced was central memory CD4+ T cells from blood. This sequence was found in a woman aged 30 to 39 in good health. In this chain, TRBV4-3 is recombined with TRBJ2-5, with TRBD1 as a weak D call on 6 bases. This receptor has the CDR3 CASSQDHDRRETQYF. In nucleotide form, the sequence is TGCGCCAGCAGCCAAGACCACGACAGGCGGGAGACCCAGTACTTC.